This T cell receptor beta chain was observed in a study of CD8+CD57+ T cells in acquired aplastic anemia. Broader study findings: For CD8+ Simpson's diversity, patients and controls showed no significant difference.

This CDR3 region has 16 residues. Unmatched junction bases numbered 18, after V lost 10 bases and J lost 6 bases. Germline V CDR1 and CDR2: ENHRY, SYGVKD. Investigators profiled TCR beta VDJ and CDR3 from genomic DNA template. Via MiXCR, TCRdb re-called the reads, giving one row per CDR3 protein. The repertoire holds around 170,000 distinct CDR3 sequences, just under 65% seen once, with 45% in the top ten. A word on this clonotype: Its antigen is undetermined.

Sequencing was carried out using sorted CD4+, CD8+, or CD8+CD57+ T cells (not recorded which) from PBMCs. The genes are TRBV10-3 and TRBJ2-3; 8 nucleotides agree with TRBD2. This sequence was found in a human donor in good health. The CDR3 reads CATKPGLDASVDTQYF. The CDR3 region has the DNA TGTGCCACCAAACCGGGACTAGATGCTTCGGTGGATACGCAGTATTTT.